This TCR beta chain is drawn from a study of T-cell reconstitution after alpha-beta-depleted transplantation in children. It was with unique molecular identifiers that the TCRbeta library was prepared. One entry per CDR3 protein results from TCRdb running MiXCR on the PCR reads. Among a few hundred thousand distinct CDR3 sequences, around 19% were seen once, and the ten largest hold about 3.1%. CDR3 length: 15 amino acids. V lost 11 bases to trimming and J lost 3 bases, with 22 bases between them. CDR1 is SGHTA and CDR2 is FQGNSA in the germline V gene. This clonotype was counted only a few times. This chain links TRBV7-2 with TRBJ1-2; the D gene is possibly TRBD1 (6 bases). This specimen was PBMCs from the stem cell graft donor, taken from the stem cell graft. The clonotype originates from a human donor who donated a stem cell graft to a child with acute lymphoblastic leukemia. In DNA, the CDR3 is TGTGCCCCACGGCGAGGCGCAGGGGTGGACTATGGCTACACCTTC. Protein product: CAPRRGAGVDYGYTF.